A single sample gave rise to the 17 T cell receptor beta chains below, sequenced in a study of shared clonotypes between healthy human individuals. Clones were read by immunoSEQ multiplex PCR, and TCRdb kept only the in-frame ones, dropping some. The table has just over 2,000,000 clones, about 95% seen once. The specimen was naive CD4+ T cells sorted from blood. Subset in this sample: CD45RA+ positively selected. The receptors come from a man younger than 30 in good health.

The J gene is TRBJ1-2, the V gene TRBV2; D is unresolved. The length of the CDR3 is 15 residues. The germline V and J ends were trimmed by 4 bases and 5 bases, with 17 bases remaining between them. Germline V gene data show CDR1 as SNHLY and CDR2 as FYNNEI. The chain's CDR3 is CASSGDTQIPYGYTF. The CDR3 bases are TGTGCCAGCAGTGGGGATACCCAGATCCCTTATGGCTACACCTTC.

The chain is built from TRBV5-1 and TRBJ2-7, with D maybe TRBD1 (6 bases). V lost 2 bases, J lost 4 bases, and 10 bases lay in between. CDR1 SGHRS and CDR2 YFSETQ come from the germline V gene. The CDR3 spans 13 residues. The CDR3: CASSFKGEYEQYF. CDR3 DNA sequence: TGCGCCAGCAGCTTTAAGGGGGAATACGAGCAGTACTTC. The variable domain in full, with the rest retrieved from reference TRBV5-1 and TRBJ2-7, is KAGVTQTPRYLIKTRGQQVTLSCSPISGHRSVSWYQQTPGQGLQFLFEYFSETQRNKGNFPGRFSGRQFSNSRSEMNVSTLELGDSALYLCASSFKGEYEQYFGPGTRLTVT.

This chain joins TRBV25-1 and TRBJ2-7, with D possibly TRBD2 on 6 matching bases. This CDR3 has 14 residues. Germline values: CDR1 MGHDK, CDR2 SYGVNS. V gave up 4 bases and J gave up 2 bases, with 12 bases separating them. The CDR3 loop is CASSVGGIAYEQYF. In DNA form, the CDR3 reads TGTGCCAGCAGTGTGGGCGGGATAGCCTACGAGCAGTACTTC.

V gene TRBV28 combines with J gene TRBJ1-5; D call uncertain. The germline CDR1 and CDR2 sequences are MDHEN and SYDVKM. V lost 6 bases and J 5 bases, leaving 8 bases between the germline ends. This CDR3 has 12 residues. CDR3 region: CASSLTYQPQHF. The CDR3 DNA reads TGTGCCAGCAGCCTGACCTATCAGCCCCAGCATTTT.

This chain joins TRBV6-6 and TRBJ1-6, with 8 bases that match TRBD1. V shed 0 bases and J 8 bases; nucleotides not matched to a gene: 3. This CDR3 has 15 residues. Germline CDR1 MNHNY, CDR2 SVGAGI (reference sequence). The CDR3 spells CASSYSTGVYSPLHF. CDR3 sequence (DNA): TGTGCCAGCAGTTACTCGACAGGGGTGTATTCACCCCTCCACTTT.

The chain combines TRBV11-2 with TRBJ2-1, with TRBD2 matching 10 bases. The CDR3 runs 15 residues. Germline V gene data show CDR1 as SGHAT and CDR2 as FQNNGV. The ends lost 6 bases at V and 5 bases at J; junction bases unmatched: 7. The CDR3 DNA reads as TGTGCCAGCAGGAAACTAGCGGGGACCCACAATGAGCAGTTCTTC. Protein product: CASRKLAGTHNEQFF.

This clone showed up just a few times. The identical CDR3 is also encoded by other nucleotide sequences in the sample. The J gene is TRBJ2-1, the V gene TRBV2; no clear D gene. The CDR3 contains 12 residues. Germline CDR1 reads SNHLY; CDR2 reads FYNNEI. The germline V and J ends were trimmed by 1 base and 4 bases, with 2 bases remaining between them. The DNA of the CDR3 is TGTGCCAGCAGTGAAGGTTACAATGAGCAGTTCTTC. Translated, it gives CASSEGYNEQFF.

The chain recombines TRBV29-1 with TRBJ1-4, with D possibly matching TRBD1 (5 bases). Germline CDR1 reads SQVTM; CDR2 reads ANQGSEA. This CDR3 comprises 12 residues. The V end was cut by 6 bases, the J end by 5 bases, with 10 bases between. For the CDR3, the DNA is TGCAGCGTGACAGAGCGGAATGAAAAACTGTTTTTT. Translated: CSVTERNEKLFF. Combining the CDR3 with reference TRBV29-1 and TRBJ1-4 gives the whole variable domain SAVISQKPSRDICQRGTSLTIQCQVDSQVTMMFWYRQQPGQSLTLIATANQGSEATYESGFVIDKFPISRPNLTFSTLTVSNMSPEDSSIYLCSVTERNEKLFFGSGTQLSVL.

DNA for the CDR3: TGTGCCAGCAGTTTCGCGGGAGGACAGAACACCGGGGAGCTGTTTTTT. Its translation is CASSFAGGQNTGELFF. V usage is TRBV27 and J usage is TRBJ2-2; 8 bases align to TRBD2. CDR3 length: 16 amino acids. Germline V gene sequence: CDR1 MNHEY, CDR2 SMNVEV (reference sequence). The V gene end was trimmed by 3 bases and the J gene end by 1 base; junction bases not matched to a gene: 4.

The chain couples TRBV10-3 to TRBJ2-3; 9 bases fit TRBD1. Trimming cost V 4 bases and J 6 bases; bases outside gene matches: 8. Germline V gives CDR1 ENHRY, CDR2 SYGVKD. The length of the CDR3 is 15 residues. CDR3 in DNA: TGTGCCATCAGTGGATGGGACAGGGTGGAGGATACGCAGTATTTT. Translation gives CAISGWDRVEDTQYF.

V is TRBV5-1 and J is TRBJ1-6, with 7 bases matching TRBD1. Trimming cost V 2 bases and J 8 bases; bases outside gene matches: 7. Germline-derived CDR1 and CDR2 are SGHRS and YFSETQ. The CDR3 spans 15 residues. CDR3 DNA: TGCGCCAGCAGCTTTCGAGACAGGGTACATTCACCCCTCCACTTT. Its protein product is CASSFRDRVHSPLHF. Full variable domain (remainder filled in from reference TRBV5-1 and TRBJ1-6): KAGVTQTPRYLIKTRGQQVTLSCSPISGHRSVSWYQQTPGQGLQFLFEYFSETQRNKGNFPGRFSGRQFSNSRSEMNVSTLELGDSALYLCASSFRDRVHSPLHFGNGTRLTVT.

As for this clone: Additional DNA sequences in this sample encode the identical CDR3. The chain is built from TRBV4-3 and TRBJ2-7; 9 nucleotides agree with TRBD2. Germline CDR1 LGHNA, CDR2 YSLEER. The CDR3 sequence is 15 residues long. Losses at the gene ends were 2 bases for V and 0 bases for J; bases not matched to a gene: 2. The CDR3 here is CASSQLAGDSYEQYF. The CDR3 bases are TGCGCCAGCAGCCAATTAGCGGGAGACTCCTACGAGCAGTACTTC.

The chain is built from TRBV9 and TRBJ2-7, with TRBD1 matching over 8 bases. Germline V CDR1 and CDR2: SGDLS, YYNGEE. The CDR3 totals 14 residues. Trimming removed 2 bases from V and 5 bases from J; junction bases left unmatched: 6. Here the CDR3 reads CASSVTGVADEQYF. The CDR3 nucleotides read TGTGCCAGCAGCGTGACAGGGGTGGCCGACGAGCAGTACTTC.

The CDR3 region has the DNA TGTGCCAGCAGTTTAAGGGTCAGCGCAGATACGCAGTATTTT. Protein product: CASSLRVSADTQYF. The chain has TRBV27 and TRBJ2-3; no clear D. Trimming took 2 bases from V and 4 from J, leaving 10 bases between them. Germline CDR1 and CDR2: MNHEY and SMNVEV (reference sequence). There are 14 residues in the CDR3.

Points on this clone: At the DNA level, this CDR3 is encoded by other sequences in the same sample as well. The rearrangement joins TRBV6-5 to TRBJ2-7; D is unclear. V shed 6 bases and J shed 0 bases, with 9 bases lying between them. There are 13 residues in the CDR3. CDR1 is MNHEY, CDR2 SVGAGI, per germline. The CDR3 nucleotides read TGTGCCAGCAGCAAAGGGTCCTCCTACGAGCAGTACTTC. Translated: CASSKGSSYEQYF.

The chain has TRBV1 and TRBJ1-6. TRBV1 is marked as a pseudogene. The CDR3 runs to 15 residues. This chain's CDR3 is CTSSQDVRDPVPLHF. DNA for the CDR3: TGCACCAGCAGCCAAGATGTAAGGGACCCCGTCCCCCTCCACTTT.

This chain connects TRBV12-5 to TRBJ2-7, with unresolved D. The CDR3 has 15 residues. The V gene's germline CDR1 is LGHNT and CDR2 FRNRAP. Deletions cut 2 bases from V and 2 bases from J, with 13 bases between. The CDR3 bases are TGTGCTAGTGGTTTGTCCCTCACCCGAGCCTACGAGCAGTACTTC. It specifies CASGLSLTRAYEQYF.